One sample yielded the 6 T cell receptor beta chains listed below, sequenced in a study of shared clonotypes between healthy human individuals (dated by TCRdb to 2020 to 2021). The library was generated by the immunoSEQ multiplex PCR assay. Here the immuneACCESS table is served through TCRdb, limited to in-frame sequences with V and J called. Missing clones are a known gap in these copies; in checked studies unresolved V genes cover under half, and the rest lacks a known reason. Across this sample there are approximately 350,000 clones, with about 74% seen only once. Jointly, the top ten make up about a tenth of the sample. The sequenced material came from memory CD4+ T cells sorted from blood. The cell subset or site label of this sample denotes: CD45RA-negative fraction. The receptors were gathered from a man between 25 and 39 years old in good health.

The V gene is TRBV2, the J gene TRBJ1-1; no reliable D call. The CDR3 is made up of 13 amino acids. Trimming pared 7 bases from V and 1 base from J, leaving 10 bases between. Germline values: CDR1 SNHLY, CDR2 FYNNEI. CDR3 residues: CASNKERNTEAFF. The CDR3 DNA follows: TGTGCCAGCAATAAGGAGAGGAACACTGAAGCTTTCTTT.

The gene calls are TRBV28 and TRBJ2-3, with 9 nucleotides matching TRBD2. The CDR3 loop spans 15 amino acids. Germline V lookup: CDR1 MDHEN, CDR2 SYDVKM. The ends lost 5 bases at V and 2 bases at J; junction bases unmatched: 5. CDR3 DNA sequence: TGTGCCAGCAGTCAGACTAGCGGACCCACAGATACGCAGTATTTT. Its translation: CASSQTSGPTDTQYF.

This clone was seen more than once but under ten times. The gene calls are TRBV12-5 and TRBJ2-3, with D hard to call. V was cut by 5 bases and J by 4 bases, with 7 bases left in between. The CDR3 totals 12 residues. CDR1 and CDR2 (germline): LGHNT, FRNRAP. CDR3 in amino acids: CASGINPDTQYF. CDR3 coding DNA: TGTGCTAGTGGTATAAATCCAGATACGCAGTATTTT.

This clone appeared a single time. The V gene is TRBV5-1, the J gene TRBJ1-1, with 8 positions matching TRBD1. The CDR3 spans 16 residues. V lost 5 bases, J lost 5 bases, and 14 bases stayed unmatched. Germline lookup yields CDR1 SGHRS and CDR2 YFSETQ. This CDR3 reads CASSPITQGGVTEAFF. The CDR3 DNA is TGCGCCAGCAGTCCTATTACACAGGGGGGCGTAACTGAAGCTTTCTTT.

This clone was counted ten times or more. V gene TRBV27 combines with J gene TRBJ2-7; possibly TRBD2 for D (5 bases). This CDR3 comprises 16 residues. Looked up from germline, CDR1 is MNHEY and CDR2 is SMNVEV (reference sequence). The V end lost 2 bases, the J end lost 6 bases, and 20 bases lay between the germline ends. For the CDR3, the DNA is TGTGCCAGCAGTTTACGATCGTGGACTCCCGAGGGCGAGCAGTACTTC. It yields the protein CASSLRSWTPEGEQYF.

The V call is TRBV27, the J call TRBJ1-1, with 7 bases fitting TRBD1. CDR1 and CDR2 (germline): MNHEY, SMNVEV (reference sequence). The CDR3 totals 13 residues. Trimming at V came to 5 bases and at J to 4 bases, leaving 4 bases not matched to a gene. The chain's CDR3 is CASSINRGTEAFF. In DNA, the CDR3 is TGTGCCAGCAGTATAAACAGGGGCACTGAAGCTTTCTTT.